This TCR beta chain was observed in a study of blood T cell repertoires in COVID-19. Study at large: The United States, Italy and Spain provided the acute and convalescent COVID-19 samples. Sources were T cells, B-cell-depleted T cells, or PBMCs; the material itself was cDNA or gDNA.

Per germline, CDR1 LGHDT and CDR2 YNNKEL (reference sequence). CDR3 length: 16 amino acids. V lost 3 bases, J lost 4 bases, and 6 bases stayed unmatched. Study processing details: Counts of nucleated cells, estimated from reference gene primer amplification, were obtained. Using immunoSEQ multiplex PCR, the repertoire was profiled, and TCRdb retains in-frame clones only, with some absent. D and trimming were read from the DNA, whereas the V and J calls and clone size are those reported in that table. The sample records roughly 180,000 clones, 85% to 90% being singletons. Source material: peripheral blood. V and J are TRBV3-1 (or the pseudogene TRBV3-2) and TRBJ1-3; 10 bases line up with TRBD1. This clonotype was sampled from a woman between 55 and 75 years old with acute or convalescent COVID-19. The CDR3 loop is CASSHRQGARGNTIYF. The CDR3 DNA reads as TGTGCCAGCAGCCACAGACAGGGGGCTAGGGGAAACACCATATATTTT.